What follows is one T cell receptor (beta chain) and its context. The antigen is undetermined. The V gene end was trimmed by 0 bases and the J gene end by 4 bases; junction bases not matched to a gene: 8. From germline, CDR1 is SQVTM and CDR2 ANQGSEA. The CDR3 covers 15 residues. This entry comes from a study of T cell responses to AZD1222 COVID-19 vaccine. Study-level findings and limits: There were mostly white British donors and more females than males, and clonal diversity was possibly underestimated. Variant regions that are unmutated are reportedly the target of nearly half of spike-specific TCRs. Baseline serostatus was positive in only a handful of AZD1222 recipients.

TCRdb keeps only in-frame clones here, not all; method: immunoSEQ multiplex PCR. The sample includes 130,000 or so clones, approximately 93% of them seen just once. The chain combines TRBV29-1 with TRBJ2-5; TRBD2 aligns across 7 bases. The source material was peripheral blood, sampled on day 0 of AZD1222 vaccination. This sequence was found in an adult in good health. The CDR3 here is CSVEDPWTGGETQYF. Here the CDR3 DNA reads TGCAGCGTTGAAGACCCTTGGACGGGGGGAGAGACCCAGTACTTC.